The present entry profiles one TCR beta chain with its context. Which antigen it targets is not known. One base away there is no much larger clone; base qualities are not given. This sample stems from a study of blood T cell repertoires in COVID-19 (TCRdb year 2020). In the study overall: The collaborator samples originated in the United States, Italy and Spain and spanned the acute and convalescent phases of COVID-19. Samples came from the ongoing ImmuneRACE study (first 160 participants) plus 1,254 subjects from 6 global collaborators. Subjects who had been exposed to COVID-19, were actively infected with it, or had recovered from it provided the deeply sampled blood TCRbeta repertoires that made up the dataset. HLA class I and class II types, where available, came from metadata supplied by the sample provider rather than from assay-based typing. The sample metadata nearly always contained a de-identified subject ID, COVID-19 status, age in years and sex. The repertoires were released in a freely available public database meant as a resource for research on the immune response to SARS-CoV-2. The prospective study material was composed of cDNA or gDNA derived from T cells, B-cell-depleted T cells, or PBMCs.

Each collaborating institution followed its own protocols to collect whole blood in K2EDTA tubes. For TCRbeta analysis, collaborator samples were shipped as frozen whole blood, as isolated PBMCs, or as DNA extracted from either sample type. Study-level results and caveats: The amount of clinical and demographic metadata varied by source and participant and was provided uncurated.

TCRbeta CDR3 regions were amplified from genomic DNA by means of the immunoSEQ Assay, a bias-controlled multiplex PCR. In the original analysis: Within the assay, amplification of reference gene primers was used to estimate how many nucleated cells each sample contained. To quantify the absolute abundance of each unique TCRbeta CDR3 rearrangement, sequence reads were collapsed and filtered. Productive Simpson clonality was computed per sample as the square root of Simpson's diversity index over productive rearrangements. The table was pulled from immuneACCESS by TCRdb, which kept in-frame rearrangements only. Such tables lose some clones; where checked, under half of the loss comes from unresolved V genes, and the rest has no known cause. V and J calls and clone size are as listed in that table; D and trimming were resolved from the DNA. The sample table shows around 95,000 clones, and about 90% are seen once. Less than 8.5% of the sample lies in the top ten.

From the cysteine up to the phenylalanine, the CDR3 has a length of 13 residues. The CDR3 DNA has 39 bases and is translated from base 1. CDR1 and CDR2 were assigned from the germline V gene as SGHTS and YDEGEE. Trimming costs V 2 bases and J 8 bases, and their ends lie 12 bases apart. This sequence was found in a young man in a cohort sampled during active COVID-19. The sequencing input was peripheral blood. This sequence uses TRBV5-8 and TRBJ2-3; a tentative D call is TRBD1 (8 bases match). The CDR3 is CASSLYRGGTQYF. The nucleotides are TGTGCCAGCAGCTTATACAGGGGGGGTACGCAGTATTTT.